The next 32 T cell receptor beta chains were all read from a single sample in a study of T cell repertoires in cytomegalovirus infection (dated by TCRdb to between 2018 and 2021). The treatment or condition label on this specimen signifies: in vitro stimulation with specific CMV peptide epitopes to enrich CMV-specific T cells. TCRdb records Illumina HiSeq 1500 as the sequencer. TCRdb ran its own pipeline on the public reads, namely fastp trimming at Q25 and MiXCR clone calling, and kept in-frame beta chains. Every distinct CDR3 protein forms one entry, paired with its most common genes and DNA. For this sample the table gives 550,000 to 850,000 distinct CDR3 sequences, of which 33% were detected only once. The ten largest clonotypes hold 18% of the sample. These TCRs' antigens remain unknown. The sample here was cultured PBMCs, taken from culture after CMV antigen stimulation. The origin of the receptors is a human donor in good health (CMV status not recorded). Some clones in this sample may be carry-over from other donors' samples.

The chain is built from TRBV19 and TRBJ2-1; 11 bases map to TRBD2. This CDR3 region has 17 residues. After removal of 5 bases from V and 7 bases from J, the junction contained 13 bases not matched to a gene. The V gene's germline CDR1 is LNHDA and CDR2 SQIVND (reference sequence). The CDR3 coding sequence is TGTGCCAGTAGTTTTCAAACCACTAGCGGGAGCGGGAATGAGCAGTTCTTC. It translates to CASSFQTTSGSGNEQFF.

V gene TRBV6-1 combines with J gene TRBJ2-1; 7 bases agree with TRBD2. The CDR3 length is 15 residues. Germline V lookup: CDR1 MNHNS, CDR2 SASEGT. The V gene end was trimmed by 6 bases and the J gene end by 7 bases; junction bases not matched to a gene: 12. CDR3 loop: CASSLREVGKNEQFF. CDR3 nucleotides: TGTGCCAGCAGCCTTCGGGAGGTCGGTAAGAATGAGCAGTTCTTC.

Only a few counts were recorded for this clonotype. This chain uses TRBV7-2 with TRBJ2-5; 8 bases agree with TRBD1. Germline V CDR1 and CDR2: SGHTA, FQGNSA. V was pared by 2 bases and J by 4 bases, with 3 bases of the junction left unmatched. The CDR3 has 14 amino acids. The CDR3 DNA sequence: TGTGCCAGCAGCTTATCCGGACAGGGAGAGACCCAGTACTTC. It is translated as CASSLSGQGETQYF.

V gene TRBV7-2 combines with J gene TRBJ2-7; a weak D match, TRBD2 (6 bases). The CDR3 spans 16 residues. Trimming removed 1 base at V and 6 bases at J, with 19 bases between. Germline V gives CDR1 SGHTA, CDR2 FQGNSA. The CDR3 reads CASSLVGGATGGEQYF. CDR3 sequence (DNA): TGTGCCAGCAGCTTAGTAGGAGGGGCGACGGGTGGCGAGCAGTACTTC.

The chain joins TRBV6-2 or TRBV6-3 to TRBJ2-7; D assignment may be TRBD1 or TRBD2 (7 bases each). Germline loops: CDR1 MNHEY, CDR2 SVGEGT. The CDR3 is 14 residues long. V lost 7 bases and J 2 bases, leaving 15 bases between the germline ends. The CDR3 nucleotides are TGTGCCAGCATGGGAGGGGGCAACACCTACGAGCAGTACTTC. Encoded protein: CASMGGGNTYEQYF.

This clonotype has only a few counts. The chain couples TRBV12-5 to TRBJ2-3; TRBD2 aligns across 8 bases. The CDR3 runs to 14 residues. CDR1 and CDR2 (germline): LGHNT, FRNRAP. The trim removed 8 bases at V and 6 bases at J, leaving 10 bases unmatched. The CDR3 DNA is TGTGCTAGTAGTAGAATAGCGGGACCCGATACGCAGTATTTT. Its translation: CASSRIAGPDTQYF.

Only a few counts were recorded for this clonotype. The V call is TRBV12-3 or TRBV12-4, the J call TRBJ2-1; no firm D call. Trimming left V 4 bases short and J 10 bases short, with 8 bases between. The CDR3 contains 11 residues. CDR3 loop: CASSSGWEQFF. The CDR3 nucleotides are TGTGCCAGCAGTTCTGGGTGGGAGCAGTTCTTC.

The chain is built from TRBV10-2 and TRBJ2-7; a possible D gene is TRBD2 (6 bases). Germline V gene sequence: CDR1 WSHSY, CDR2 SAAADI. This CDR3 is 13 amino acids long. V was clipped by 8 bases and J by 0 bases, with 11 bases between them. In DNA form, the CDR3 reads TGCGCCAGCGCGGGGCAGCCCTCCTACGAGCAGTACTTC. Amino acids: CASAGQPSYEQYF.

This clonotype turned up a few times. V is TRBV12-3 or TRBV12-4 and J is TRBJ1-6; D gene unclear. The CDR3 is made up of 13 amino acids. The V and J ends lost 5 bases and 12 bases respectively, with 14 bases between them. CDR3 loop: CASSQYSGGPLHF. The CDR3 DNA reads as TGTGCCAGCAGTCAGTACTCCGGAGGACCCCTCCACTTT.

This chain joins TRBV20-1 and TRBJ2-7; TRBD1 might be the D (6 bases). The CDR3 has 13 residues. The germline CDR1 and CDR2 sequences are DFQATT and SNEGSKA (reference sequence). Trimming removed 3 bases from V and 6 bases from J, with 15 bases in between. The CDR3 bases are TGCAGTGCTAGTCGGCAGGGGCTCGGCGAGCAGTACTTC. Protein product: CSASRQGLGEQYF.

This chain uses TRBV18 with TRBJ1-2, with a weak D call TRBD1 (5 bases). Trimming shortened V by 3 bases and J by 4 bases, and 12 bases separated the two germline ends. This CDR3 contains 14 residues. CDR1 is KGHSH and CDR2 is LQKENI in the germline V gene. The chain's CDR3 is CASSPNRPSYGYTF. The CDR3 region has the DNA TGTGCCAGCTCACCGAACAGGCCGTCCTATGGCTACACCTTC. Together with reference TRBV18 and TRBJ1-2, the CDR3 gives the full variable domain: NAGVMQNPRHLVRRRGQEARLRCSPMKGHSHVYWYRQLPEEGLKFMVYLQKENIIDESGMPKERFSAEFPKEGPSILRIQQVVRGDSAAYFCASSPNRPSYGYTFGSGTRLTVV.

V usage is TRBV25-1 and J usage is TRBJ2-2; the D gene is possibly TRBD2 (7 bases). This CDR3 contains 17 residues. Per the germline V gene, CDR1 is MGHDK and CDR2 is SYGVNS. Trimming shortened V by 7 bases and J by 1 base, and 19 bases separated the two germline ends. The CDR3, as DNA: TGTGCCAGCAAGGGGGTGGTGGGGGGGCGGAACACCGGGGAGCTGTTTTTT. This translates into CASKGVVGGRNTGELFF.

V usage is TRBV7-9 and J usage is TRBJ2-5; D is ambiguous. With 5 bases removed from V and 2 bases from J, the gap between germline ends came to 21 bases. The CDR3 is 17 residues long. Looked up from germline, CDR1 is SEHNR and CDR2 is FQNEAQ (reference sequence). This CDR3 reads CASSGMGILGYQETQYF. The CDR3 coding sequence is TGTGCCAGCAGCGGTATGGGGATCTTGGGTTATCAAGAGACCCAGTACTTC.

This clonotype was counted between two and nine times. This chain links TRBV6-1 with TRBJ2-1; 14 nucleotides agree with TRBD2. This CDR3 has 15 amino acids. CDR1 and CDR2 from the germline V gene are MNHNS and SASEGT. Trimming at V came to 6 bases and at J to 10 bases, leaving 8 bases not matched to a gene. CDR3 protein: CASRKTSGGAGEQFF. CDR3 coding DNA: TGTGCCAGCAGAAAGACTAGCGGGGGGGCCGGGGAGCAGTTCTTC.

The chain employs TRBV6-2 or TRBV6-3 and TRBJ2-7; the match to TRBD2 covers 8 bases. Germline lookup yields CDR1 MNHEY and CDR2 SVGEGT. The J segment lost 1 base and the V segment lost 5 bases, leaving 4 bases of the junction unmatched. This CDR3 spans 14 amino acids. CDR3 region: CASSTAGGSYEQYF. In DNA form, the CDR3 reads TGTGCCAGCAGTACGGCGGGAGGATCCTACGAGCAGTACTTC.

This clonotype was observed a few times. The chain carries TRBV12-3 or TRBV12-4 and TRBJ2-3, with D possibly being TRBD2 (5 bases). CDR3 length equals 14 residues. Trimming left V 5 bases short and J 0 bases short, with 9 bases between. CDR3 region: CASSPWESTDTQYF. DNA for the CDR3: TGTGCCAGCAGTCCCTGGGAGAGCACAGATACGCAGTATTTT.

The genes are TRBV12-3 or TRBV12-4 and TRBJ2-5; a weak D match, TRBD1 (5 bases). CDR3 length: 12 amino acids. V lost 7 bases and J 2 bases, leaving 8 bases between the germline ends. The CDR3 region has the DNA TGTGCCAGCAAGACAGAGCAAGAGACCCAGTACTTC. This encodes CASKTEQETQYF.

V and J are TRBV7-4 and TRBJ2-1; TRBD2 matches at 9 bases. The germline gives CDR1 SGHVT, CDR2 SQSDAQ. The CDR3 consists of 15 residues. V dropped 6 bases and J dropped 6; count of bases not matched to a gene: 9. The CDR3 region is CASRPAGGDSNEQFF. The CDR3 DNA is TGTGCCAGCAGACCTGCGGGGGGGGATTCCAATGAGCAGTTCTTC.

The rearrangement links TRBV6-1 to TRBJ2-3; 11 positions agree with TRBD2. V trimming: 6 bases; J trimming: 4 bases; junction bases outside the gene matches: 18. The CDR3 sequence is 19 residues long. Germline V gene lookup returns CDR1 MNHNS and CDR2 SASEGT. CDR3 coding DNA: TGTGCCAGCAGCCCTACTAGCGGGAGTTTCATTAGGCACGCAGATACGCAGTATTTT. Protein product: CASSPTSGSFIRHADTQYF.

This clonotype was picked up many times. The CDR3 loop is CASSRFPRESDNEQFF. The CDR3 nucleotides read TGTGCCAGCAGCCGTTTTCCCAGGGAATCTGACAATGAGCAGTTCTTC. V and J are TRBV7-2 and TRBJ2-1; tentatively, D is TRBD1 (5 bases). This CDR3 is built from 16 residues. The germline gives CDR1 SGHTA, CDR2 FQGNSA. Trimming removed 5 bases at V and 5 bases at J, with 19 bases between.

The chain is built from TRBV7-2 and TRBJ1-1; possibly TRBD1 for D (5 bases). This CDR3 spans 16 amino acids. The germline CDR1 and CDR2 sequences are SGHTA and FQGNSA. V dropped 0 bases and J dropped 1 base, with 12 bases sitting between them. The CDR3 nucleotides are TGTGCCAGCAGCTTAGCGAGGAGGGGATGGAACACTGAAGCTTTCTTT. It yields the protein CASSLARRGWNTEAFF.

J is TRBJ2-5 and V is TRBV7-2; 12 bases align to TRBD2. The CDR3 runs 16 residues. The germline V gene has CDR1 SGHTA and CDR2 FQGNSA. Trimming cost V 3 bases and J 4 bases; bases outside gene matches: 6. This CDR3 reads CASSLTSGGGRETQYF. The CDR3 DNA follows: TGTGCCAGCAGCTTGACTAGCGGGGGAGGGAGAGAGACCCAGTACTTC.

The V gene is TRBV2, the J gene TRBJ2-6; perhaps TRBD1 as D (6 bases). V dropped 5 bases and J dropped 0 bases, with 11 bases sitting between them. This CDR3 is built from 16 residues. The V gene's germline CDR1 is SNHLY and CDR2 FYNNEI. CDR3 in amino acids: CASSKGQPSGANVLTF. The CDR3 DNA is TGTGCCAGCAGTAAGGGACAACCCTCTGGGGCCAACGTCCTGACTTTC.

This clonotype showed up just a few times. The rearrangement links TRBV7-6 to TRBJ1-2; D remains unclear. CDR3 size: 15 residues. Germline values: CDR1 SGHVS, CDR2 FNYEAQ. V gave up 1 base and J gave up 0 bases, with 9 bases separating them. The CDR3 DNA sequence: TGTGCCAGCAGCTTAGAGGCAAGTCCTAACTATGGCTACACCTTC. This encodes CASSLEASPNYGYTF.

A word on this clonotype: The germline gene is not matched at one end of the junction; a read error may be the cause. DNA for the CDR3: TGTGCCAGCAGCCTCACTCCGTATACGCAGTATTTT. Its protein product is CASSLTPYTQYF. V and J are TRBV4-1 and TRBJ2-3; the D is unclear. The CDR3 covers 12 residues. Germline V gene sequence: CDR1 MGHRA, CDR2 YSYEKL.

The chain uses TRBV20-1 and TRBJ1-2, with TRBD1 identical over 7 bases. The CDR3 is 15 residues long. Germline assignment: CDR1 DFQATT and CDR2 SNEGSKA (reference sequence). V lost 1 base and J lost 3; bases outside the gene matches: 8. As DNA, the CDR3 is TGCAGTGCTAGAGCCCGCAGGGGGTCAGACTATGGCTACACCTTC. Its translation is CSARARRGSDYGYTF.

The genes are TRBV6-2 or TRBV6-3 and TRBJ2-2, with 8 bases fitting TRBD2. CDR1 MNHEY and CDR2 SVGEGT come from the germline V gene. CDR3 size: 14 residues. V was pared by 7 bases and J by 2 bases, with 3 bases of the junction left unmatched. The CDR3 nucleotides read TGTGCCAGCACCCGGGGGGGCAACACCGGGGAGCTGTTTTTT. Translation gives CASTRGGNTGELFF.

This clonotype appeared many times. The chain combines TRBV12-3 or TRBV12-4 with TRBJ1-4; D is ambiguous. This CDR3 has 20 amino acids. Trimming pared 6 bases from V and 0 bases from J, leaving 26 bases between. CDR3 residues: CASSPLRLGPEGSTNEKLFF. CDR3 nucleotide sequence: TGTGCCAGCAGCCCCCTTCGCCTTGGGCCGGAAGGATCAACTAATGAAAAACTGTTTTTT.

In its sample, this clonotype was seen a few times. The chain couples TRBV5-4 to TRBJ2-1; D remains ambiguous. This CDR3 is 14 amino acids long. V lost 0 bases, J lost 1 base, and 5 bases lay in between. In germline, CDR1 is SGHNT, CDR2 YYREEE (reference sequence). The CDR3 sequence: CASSLEQSYNEQFF. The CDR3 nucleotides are TGTGCCAGCAGCTTGGAACAGTCCTACAATGAGCAGTTCTTC.

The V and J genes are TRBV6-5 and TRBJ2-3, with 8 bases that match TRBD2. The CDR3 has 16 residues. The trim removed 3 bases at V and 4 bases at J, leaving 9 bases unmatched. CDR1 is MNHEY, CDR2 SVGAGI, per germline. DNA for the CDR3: TGTGCCAGCAGTTATCAGGGACTAGAAAGCCCAGATACGCAGTATTTT. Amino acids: CASSYQGLESPDTQYF.

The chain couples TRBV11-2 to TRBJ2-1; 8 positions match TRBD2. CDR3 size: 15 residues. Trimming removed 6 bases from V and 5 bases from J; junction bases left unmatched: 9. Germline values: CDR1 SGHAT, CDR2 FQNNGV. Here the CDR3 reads CASRLWGTRHNEQFF. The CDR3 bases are TGTGCCAGCAGGCTATGGGGGACTAGACACAATGAGCAGTTCTTC.

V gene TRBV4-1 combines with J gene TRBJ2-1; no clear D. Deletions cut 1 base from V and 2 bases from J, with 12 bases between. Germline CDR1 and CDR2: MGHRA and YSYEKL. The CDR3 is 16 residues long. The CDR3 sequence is CASSQVEIPPYNEQFF. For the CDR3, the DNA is TGCGCCAGCAGCCAAGTTGAAATCCCCCCCTACAATGAGCAGTTCTTC.